Below, 13 T cell receptor beta chains from the same sample are listed, as sequenced in a study of blood T cell repertoires in COVID-19. Only in-frame clones appear in the TCRdb table, and some are missing; sequencing was by immunoSEQ multiplex PCR. The sample lists some 350,000 clones; 80% to 90% were seen once. Sequencing was done on a sample of peripheral blood. These receptors came from a woman aged 30 to 39 with COVID-19, enrolled during active disease.

The chain carries TRBV7-2 and TRBJ2-5; TRBD2 agrees at 15 bases. The CDR3 totals 17 residues. The germline V gene has CDR1 SGHTA and CDR2 FQGNSA. V lost 2 bases to trimming and J lost 7 bases; unmatched junction nucleotides: 8. The CDR3 DNA is TGTGCCAGCAGCTTAAAGGGGACTAGCGGGGGGCTGGGGACCCAGTACTTC. This translates into CASSLKGTSGGLGTQYF. The whole variable domain, filled in from reference TRBV7-2 and TRBJ2-5, reads GAGVSQSPSNKVTEKGKDVELRCDPISGHTALYWYRQSLGQGLEFLIYFQGNSAPDKSGLPSDRFSAERTGGSVSTLTIQRTQQEDSAVYLCASSLKGTSGGLGTQYFGPGTRLLVL.

The chain joins TRBV4-1 to TRBJ2-6; TRBD1 aligns across 7 bases. CDR3 length equals 18 residues. V trimming: 0 bases; J trimming: 0 bases; junction bases outside the gene matches: 5. Germline CDR1 reads MGHRA; CDR2 reads YSYEKL. The CDR3 region has the DNA TGCGCCAGCAGCCAAGACACAGGGGTAAGCTCTGGGGCCAACGTCCTGACTTTC. Protein product: CASSQDTGVSSGANVLTF.

The chain combines TRBV4-1 with TRBJ1-4; D ambiguous. The CDR3 runs to 14 residues. The germline V gene has CDR1 MGHRA and CDR2 YSYEKL. With 4 bases removed from V and 0 bases from J, the gap between germline ends came to 6 bases. The CDR3 region is CASSPGATNEKLFF. The CDR3 DNA is TGCGCCAGCAGCCCAGGCGCAACTAATGAAAAACTGTTTTTT.

In its sample, this clone was seen once. V gene TRBV5-4 combines with J gene TRBJ2-2; 7 positions agree with TRBD2. From germline, CDR1 is SGHNT and CDR2 YYREEE (reference sequence). V lost 4 bases, J lost 6 bases, and 12 bases stayed unmatched. This CDR3 spans 16 amino acids. DNA of the CDR3: TGTGCCAGCAGCCGCCCCCTGGGAGGGTTGGCCGGGGAGCTGTTTTTT. Residues: CASSRPLGGLAGELFF.

This chain uses TRBV15 with TRBJ2-1; TRBD2 matches at 9 bases. This CDR3 region has 14 residues. Germline values: CDR1 LNHNV, CDR2 YYDKDF (reference sequence). Trimming removed 5 bases from V and 12 bases from J; junction bases left unmatched: 11. The CDR3 is CATSELSGGYWQFF. CDR3 sequence (DNA): TGTGCCACCAGCGAGCTTAGCGGGGGCTACTGGCAGTTCTTC.

The chain recombines TRBV28 with TRBJ1-6; TRBD1 matches at 7 bases. In germline, CDR1 is MDHEN, CDR2 SYDVKM. The CDR3 has 16 amino acids. Unmatched junction bases numbered 12, after V lost 6 bases and J lost 7 bases. The CDR3 nucleotides read TGTGCCAGCAGAGGACAGACAGGGCCGGGAAATTCACCCCTCCACTTT. Protein product: CASRGQTGPGNSPLHF.

This clone came up once. This sequence joins TRBV9 and TRBJ2-7; TRBD2 agrees at 10 bases. The V segment lost 4 bases and the J segment 2 bases; nucleotides outside the gene matches: 3. Looked up from germline, CDR1 is SGDLS and CDR2 is YYNGEE. CDR3 size: 14 residues. CDR3 loop: CASSPGLATYEQYV. CDR3 bases: TGTGCCAGCAGCCCGGGACTAGCGACCTACGAGCAGTACGTC.

The genes are TRBV11-2 and TRBJ2-5, with 8 bases matching TRBD2. V shed 3 bases, J shed 1 base, and the junction held 4 bases outside the gene matches. The CDR3 totals 15 residues. Germline V gene sequence: CDR1 SGHAT, CDR2 FQNNGV. CDR3 coding DNA: TGTGCCAGCAGCTTCCAGCGGGGGACCCAAGAGACCCAGTACTTC. Translation: CASSFQRGTQETQYF. Using reference TRBV11-2 and TRBJ2-5 for the parts outside the CDR3, the full variable domain is EAGVAQSPRYKIIEKRQSVAFWCNPISGHATLYWYQQILGQGPKLLIQFQNNGVVDDSQLPKDRFSAERLKGVDSTLKIQPAKLEDSAVYLCASSFQRGTQETQYFGPGTRLLVL.

The CDR3 sequence: CATSRGEGILGYTF. The CDR3 DNA sequence: TGTGCCACCAGCAGAGGGGAGGGAATCCTCGGCTACACCTTC. The rearrangement links TRBV15 to TRBJ1-2, with D uncertain. V lost 1 base, J lost 8 bases, and 14 bases lay in between. CDR3 length equals 14 residues. Germline V lookup: CDR1 LNHNV, CDR2 YYDKDF (reference sequence).

The chain is built from TRBV5-6 and TRBJ2-2; D is ambiguous. Trimming cost V 2 bases and J 2 bases, with 10 bases left between them. Germline CDR1 and CDR2: SGHDT and YYEEEE. This CDR3 has 15 amino acids. CDR3 loop: CASSLFLLNTGELFF. In nucleotides, the CDR3 is TGTGCCAGCAGCTTATTCTTACTAAACACCGGGGAGCTGTTTTTT. Full variable domain (rest looked up from reference TRBV5-6 and TRBJ2-2): DAGVTQSPTHLIKTRGQQVTLRCSPKSGHDTVSWYQQALGQGPQFIFQYYEEEERQRGNFPDRFSGHQFPNYSSELNVNALLLGDSALYLCASSLFLLNTGELFFGEGSRLTVL.

The rearrangement uses TRBV5-1 and TRBJ2-5; weak D call: TRBD2 (6 bases). The germline V and J ends were trimmed by 1 base and 3 bases, with 10 bases remaining between them. Germline V CDR1 and CDR2: SGHRS, YFSETQ. CDR3 length: 14 amino acids. CDR3: CASSLSTGEETQYF. The CDR3 nucleotides read TGCGCCAGCAGCTTGTCCACGGGGGAAGAGACCCAGTACTTC. Using reference TRBV5-1 and TRBJ2-5 for the parts outside the CDR3, the full variable domain is KAGVTQTPRYLIKTRGQQVTLSCSPISGHRSVSWYQQTPGQGLQFLFEYFSETQRNKGNFPGRFSGRQFSNSRSEMNVSTLELGDSALYLCASSLSTGEETQYFGPGTRLLVL.

V and J are TRBV30 and TRBJ1-6; possibly TRBD1 for D (5 bases). This CDR3 is 15 amino acids long. Per germline, CDR1 GTSNPN and CDR2 SVGIG (reference sequence). V shed 2 bases and J shed 8 bases, with 16 bases lying between them. As DNA, the CDR3 is TGTGCCTGGAGTTACTGGGCAGGGAACGATTCACCCCTCCACTTT. Translating it yields CAWSYWAGNDSPLHF.

The V gene is TRBV6-2 or TRBV6-3, the J gene TRBJ2-2; 8 positions agree with TRBD2. CDR1 is MNHEY, CDR2 SVGEGT, per germline. J lost 4 bases, V lost 4 bases, and 8 bases had no gene match. There are 16 residues in the CDR3. CDR3 protein: CASSSTGGPGTGELFF. In DNA, the CDR3 is TGTGCCAGCAGTTCTACGGGGGGGCCGGGCACCGGGGAGCTGTTTTTT.